Each of the 19 T cell receptor beta chains below was sequenced from the same sample in a study of shared clonotypes between healthy human individuals. CD45RO-negative CD8 cells positively selected for CCR7 made up the naive population, which excluded terminally differentiated effector memory CD45RA+ cells. Assay: immunoSEQ multiplex PCR; the TCRdb copy retains only in-frame clones and omits some. Seen here are hundreds of thousands of clones, about 96% observed once, and the top ten hold more than 0.085%. Sequencing was carried out using naive CD8+ T cells sorted from blood. Every receptor here comes from a woman aged 25 to 39 in good health.

This clone appeared once. This chain connects TRBV9 to TRBJ2-7; TRBD1 matches at 7 bases. V shed 3 bases, J shed 6 bases, and the junction held 15 bases outside the gene matches. The CDR3 length is 16 residues. Germline V CDR1 and CDR2: SGDLS, YYNGEE. DNA of the CDR3: TGTGCCAGCAGCGGTACCCCGGGACAGATCGCGGCCGAGCAGTACTTC. It specifies CASSGTPGQIAAEQYF.

The chain combines TRBV28 with TRBJ2-5, with D possibly TRBD1 on 6 matching bases. The CDR3 runs to 17 residues. Deletions cut 7 bases from V and 2 bases from J, with 23 bases between. CDR1 MDHEN and CDR2 SYDVKM come from the germline V gene. CDR3 sequence: CASIGKLRLRGQETQYF. In DNA, the CDR3 is TGTGCCAGCATAGGTAAACTCAGACTGAGGGGGCAAGAGACCCAGTACTTC.

Regarding this clone: This specimen includes other DNA sequences encoding the same CDR3. V usage is TRBV27 and J usage is TRBJ1-1; tentative D call: TRBD1 (5 bases). Deletions cut 3 bases from V and 0 bases from J, with 8 bases between. Germline lookup yields CDR1 MNHEY and CDR2 SMNVEV (reference sequence). The CDR3 is made up of 14 amino acids. CDR3 amino acids: CASSLRGVNTEAFF. The CDR3 bases are TGTGCCAGCAGTTTGAGGGGAGTGAACACTGAAGCTTTCTTT.

Points on this clone: Other DNA sequences in the same sample also yield this CDR3. The chain is built from TRBV28 and TRBJ2-3; D not resolved. The CDR3 has 12 amino acids. The ends were cut back, 4 bases at V and 2 bases at J, with 4 bases in the middle. Germline lookup yields CDR1 MDHEN and CDR2 SYDVKM. The CDR3 sequence is CASSSNTDTQYF. The CDR3 region has the DNA TGTGCCAGCAGTTCAAACACAGATACGCAGTATTTT.

The chain joins TRBV7-6 to TRBJ2-3; 8 positions agree with TRBD2. CDR1 is SGHVS, CDR2 FNYEAQ, per germline. J gave up 2 bases and V 5 bases, and 6 bases lay outside the gene matches. The CDR3 sequence is 15 residues long. CDR3 DNA: TGTGCCAGCAGCCAGACTAGCGCCAACACAGATACGCAGTATTTT. It is translated as CASSQTSANTDTQYF.

This clone was seen a handful of times. The sample holds other DNA sequences that translate to the same CDR3. The chain has TRBV11-2 and TRBJ2-4, with D tentatively TRBD1 (5 bases). This CDR3 region has 12 residues. Germline CDR1 is SGHAT and CDR2 is FQNNGV. The V gene lost 1 base and the J gene lost 8 bases, with 6 bases spanning the gap. Written as DNA, the CDR3 is TGTGCCAGCAGCTTAGTAGGGGACATTCAGTACTTC. Amino acids: CASSLVGDIQYF.

The chain carries TRBV19 and TRBJ2-3; possibly TRBD2 for D (5 bases). V lost 8 bases and J 3 bases, leaving 18 bases between the germline ends. Germline V CDR1 and CDR2: LNHDA, SQIVND (reference sequence). The CDR3 runs 15 residues. The CDR3 DNA follows: TGTGCCAGTTCTCTTACTAGTATTGGTACAGATACGCAGTATTTT. Translated: CASSLTSIGTDTQYF.

This chain joins TRBV19 and TRBJ2-1; 7 bases agree with TRBD1. V shed 7 bases and J 10 bases; nucleotides not matched to a gene: 13. Germline loops: CDR1 LNHDA, CDR2 SQIVND (reference sequence). The CDR3 runs to 14 residues. CDR3 in DNA: TGTGCCAGTAAAAACAGGGGCCACTTAAACGAGCAGTTCTTC. Its protein is CASKNRGHLNEQFF. Full variable domain (rest looked up from reference TRBV19 and TRBJ2-1): DGGITQSPKYLFRKEGQNVTLSCEQNLNHDAMYWYRQDPGQGLRLIYYSQIVNDFQKGDIAEGYSVSREKKESFPLTVTSAQKNPTAFYLCASKNRGHLNEQFFGPGTRLTVL.

Only one count was recorded for this clone. The chain carries TRBV19 and TRBJ1-1, with 9 bases fitting TRBD1. The germline gives CDR1 LNHDA, CDR2 SQIVND (reference sequence). The length of the CDR3 is 18 residues. Losses at the gene ends were 1 base for V and 5 bases for J; bases not matched to a gene: 14. Written as DNA, the CDR3 is TGTGCCAGTAGTATAGCATCCATTACCGGGACAGGGAAGACTGAAGCTTTCTTT. Its protein is CASSIASITGTGKTEAFF.

The V and J genes are TRBV28 and TRBJ2-5, with unresolved D. The CDR3 runs to 16 residues. Germline V gene sequence: CDR1 MDHEN, CDR2 SYDVKM. Deletions cut 5 bases from V and 2 bases from J, with 18 bases between. The CDR3 protein is CASSPYFLTEQETQYF. As DNA, the CDR3 is TGTGCCAGCAGTCCCTATTTCTTGACCGAACAAGAGACCCAGTACTTC.

The chain is built from TRBV29-1 and TRBJ2-4; unclear D gene. Trimming took 4 bases from V and 0 from J, leaving 13 bases between them. Looked up from germline, CDR1 is SQVTM and CDR2 is ANQGSEA. The CDR3 runs 15 residues. The CDR3 loop is CSVGWTDLAKNIQYF. CDR3 DNA: TGCAGCGTTGGCTGGACGGATCTAGCCAAAAACATTCAGTACTTC.

This chain links TRBV27 with TRBJ2-1; 7 bases are shared with TRBD2. CDR1 is MNHEY, CDR2 SMNVEV, per germline (reference sequence). The CDR3 totals 14 residues. With V trimmed by 3 bases and J by 9 bases, 8 bases remained unmatched. The CDR3 DNA reads as TGTGCCAGCAGTTTCGGCGGGGGTCTGGGTGAGCAGTTCTTC. Translating it yields CASSFGGGLGEQFF.

The chain recombines TRBV5-6 with TRBJ1-4; no definite D call. Germline V gene sequence: CDR1 SGHDT, CDR2 YYEEEE. The CDR3 contains 15 residues. Trimming took off 4 bases at V and 6 bases at J, with 16 bases between the two ends. The CDR3 sequence: CASSDLEQFDEKLFF. CDR3 in DNA: TGTGCCAGCAGCGACCTGGAACAATTCGATGAAAAACTGTTTTTT.

The chain employs TRBV4-2 and TRBJ2-1; 7 bases are shared with TRBD2. The CDR3 covers 13 residues. Germline CDR1 is LGHNA and CDR2 is YNFKEQ. With V trimmed by 7 bases and J by 7 bases, 7 bases remained unmatched. The CDR3 DNA sequence: TGTGCCAGCACGGAGCGGGATATGAATGAGCAGTTCTTC. This gives the protein CASTERDMNEQFF.

The CDR3 coding sequence is TGTGCCAGCAGCTCCCTGGGGTCGACTAGCACAGATACGCAGTATTTT. It codes for CASSSLGSTSTDTQYF. V usage is TRBV11-3 and J usage is TRBJ2-3; D call uncertain. V was shortened by 4 bases and J by 0 bases, with 14 bases between the two germline ends. The germline V gene has CDR1 SGHNT and CDR2 YENEEA. The CDR3 runs to 16 residues.

This clone was counted once. The rearrangement joins TRBV4-1 to TRBJ2-1; 8 bases fit TRBD2. CDR1 is MGHRA, CDR2 YSYEKL, per germline. The V segment lost 5 bases and the J segment 9 bases; nucleotides outside the gene matches: 12. This CDR3 spans 15 amino acids. The CDR3 loop reads CASSLGTRKPLEQFF. The CDR3 nucleotides are TGCGCCAGCAGCTTAGGGACTAGAAAACCACTTGAGCAGTTCTTC.

The chain links TRBV28 to TRBJ2-3; D unresolved. Trimming pared 3 bases from V and 0 bases from J, leaving 16 bases between. The CDR3 is made up of 17 amino acids. The germline V gene encodes CDR1 MDHEN and CDR2 SYDVKM. DNA for the CDR3: TGTGCCAGCAGTTTTTTCATGCGTCAGACTAGCACAGATACGCAGTATTTT. Amino acids: CASSFFMRQTSTDTQYF.

The chain employs TRBV19 and TRBJ1-5; 11 nucleotides agree with TRBD1. Looked up from germline, CDR1 is LNHDA and CDR2 is SQIVND (reference sequence). Germline trimming cut 6 bases from V and 2 bases from J; bases unmatched to any gene: 15. CDR3 length: 19 amino acids. The CDR3 loop reads CASRERGQGVDFGNQPQHF. Here the CDR3 DNA reads TGTGCCAGTAGGGAAAGGGGACAGGGGGTTGATTTTGGCAATCAGCCCCAGCATTTT.

V usage is TRBV29-1 and J usage is TRBJ2-2; 8 nucleotides match TRBD2. The CDR3 sequence is 15 residues long. V trimming: 4 bases; J trimming: 5 bases; junction bases outside the gene matches: 9. Germline assignment: CDR1 SQVTM and CDR2 ANQGSEA. The CDR3 nucleotides read TGCAGCGTTGTTAGCGGGAAGCCCCCGACCGGGGAGCTGTTTTTT. This translates into CSVVSGKPPTGELFF.